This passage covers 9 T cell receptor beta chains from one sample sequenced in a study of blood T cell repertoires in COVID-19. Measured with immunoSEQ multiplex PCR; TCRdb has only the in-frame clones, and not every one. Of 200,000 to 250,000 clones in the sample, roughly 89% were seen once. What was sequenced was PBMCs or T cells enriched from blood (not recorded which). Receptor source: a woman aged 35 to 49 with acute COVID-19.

CDR3 amino acids: CASSWWTGSRQETQYF. CDR3 coding DNA: TGTGCCAGCAGCTGGTGGACAGGGAGTCGGCAAGAGACCCAGTACTTC. This chain joins TRBV5-6 and TRBJ2-5; 8 bases map to TRBD1. The ends lost 3 bases at V and 2 bases at J; junction bases unmatched: 9. CDR3 length: 16 residues. CDR1 and CDR2 (germline): SGHDT, YYEEEE. Full variable domain (rest looked up from reference TRBV5-6 and TRBJ2-5): DAGVTQSPTHLIKTRGQQVTLRCSPKSGHDTVSWYQQALGQGPQFIFQYYEEEERQRGNFPDRFSGHQFPNYSSELNVNALLLGDSALYLCASSWWTGSRQETQYFGPGTRLLVL.

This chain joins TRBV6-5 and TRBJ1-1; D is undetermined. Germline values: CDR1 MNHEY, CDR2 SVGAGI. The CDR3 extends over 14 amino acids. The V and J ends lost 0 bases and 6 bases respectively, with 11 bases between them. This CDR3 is CASSYSARQAEAFF. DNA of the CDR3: TGTGCCAGCAGTTACTCCGCTCGACAAGCTGAAGCTTTCTTT.

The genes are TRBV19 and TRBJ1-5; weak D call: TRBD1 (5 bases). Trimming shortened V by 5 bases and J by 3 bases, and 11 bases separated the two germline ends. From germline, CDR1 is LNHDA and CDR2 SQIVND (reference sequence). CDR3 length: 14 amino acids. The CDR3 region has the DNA TGTGCCAGTAGTGGGGCAGCCTACAATCAGCCCCAGCATTTT. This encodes CASSGAAYNQPQHF.

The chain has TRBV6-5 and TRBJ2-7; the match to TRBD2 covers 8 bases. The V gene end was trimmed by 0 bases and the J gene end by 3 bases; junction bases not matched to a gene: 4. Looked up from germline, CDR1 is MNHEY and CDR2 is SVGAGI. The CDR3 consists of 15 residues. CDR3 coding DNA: TGTGCCAGCAGTTACTCCGGGAGGGGGGACTACGAGCAGTACTTC. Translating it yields CASSYSGRGDYEQYF.

The DNA of the CDR3 is TGTGCCAGCAGCTTTAGCGGGAACGCGAACACCGGGGAGCTGTTTTTT. It translates to CASSFSGNANTGELFF. This rearrangement joins TRBV7-9 to TRBJ2-2; TRBD2 matches 8 bases. This CDR3 is 16 amino acids long. V gave up 3 bases and J gave up 0 bases; unmatched junction bases: 3. Germline loops: CDR1 SEHNR, CDR2 FQNEAQ (reference sequence).

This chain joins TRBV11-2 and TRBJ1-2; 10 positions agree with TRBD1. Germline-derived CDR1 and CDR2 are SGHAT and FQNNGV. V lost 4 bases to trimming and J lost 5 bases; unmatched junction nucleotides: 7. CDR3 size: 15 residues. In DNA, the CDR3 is TGTGCCAGCAGCTCCGGGGACAGGGGAGAGTATGGCTACACCTTC. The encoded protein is CASSSGDRGEYGYTF.

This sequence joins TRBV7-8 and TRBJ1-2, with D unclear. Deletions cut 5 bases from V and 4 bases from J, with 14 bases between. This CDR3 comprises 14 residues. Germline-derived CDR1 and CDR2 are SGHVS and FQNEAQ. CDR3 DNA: TGTGCCAGCAGCCTCGGGTCGGACTTCTATGGCTACACCTTC. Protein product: CASSLGSDFYGYTF.

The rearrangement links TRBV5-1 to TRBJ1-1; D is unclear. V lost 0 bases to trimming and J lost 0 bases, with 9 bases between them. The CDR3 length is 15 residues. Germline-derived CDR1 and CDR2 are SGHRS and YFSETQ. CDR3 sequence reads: CASSLGGQMNTEAFF. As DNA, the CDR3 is TGCGCCAGCAGCTTGGGTGGTCAGATGAACACTGAAGCTTTCTTT.

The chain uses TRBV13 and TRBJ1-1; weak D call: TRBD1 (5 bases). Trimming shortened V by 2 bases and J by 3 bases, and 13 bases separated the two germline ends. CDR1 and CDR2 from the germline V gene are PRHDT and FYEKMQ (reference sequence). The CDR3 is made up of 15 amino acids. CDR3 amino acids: CASSLLGAGDTEAFF. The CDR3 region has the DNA TGTGCCAGCAGCTTATTAGGGGCGGGGGACACTGAAGCTTTCTTT.